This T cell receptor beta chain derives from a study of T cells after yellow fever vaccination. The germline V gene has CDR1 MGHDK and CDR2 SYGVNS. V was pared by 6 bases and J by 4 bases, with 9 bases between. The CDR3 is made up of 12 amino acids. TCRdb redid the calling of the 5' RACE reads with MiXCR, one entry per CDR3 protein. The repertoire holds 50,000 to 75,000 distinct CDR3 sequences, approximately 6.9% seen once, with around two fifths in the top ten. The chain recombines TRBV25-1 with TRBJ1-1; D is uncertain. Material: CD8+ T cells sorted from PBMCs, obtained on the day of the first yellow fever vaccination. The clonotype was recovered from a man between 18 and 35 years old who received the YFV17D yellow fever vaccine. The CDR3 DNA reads TGTGCCAGCAGGGACGGCGGCACTGAAGCTTTCTTT. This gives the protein CASRDGGTEAFF. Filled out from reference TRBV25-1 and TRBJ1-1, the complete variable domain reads EADIYQTPRYLVIGTGKKITLECSQTMGHDKMYWYQQDPGMELHLIHYSYGVNSTEKGDLSSESTVSRIRTEHFPLTLESARPSHTSQYLCASRDGGTEAFFGQGTRLTVV.